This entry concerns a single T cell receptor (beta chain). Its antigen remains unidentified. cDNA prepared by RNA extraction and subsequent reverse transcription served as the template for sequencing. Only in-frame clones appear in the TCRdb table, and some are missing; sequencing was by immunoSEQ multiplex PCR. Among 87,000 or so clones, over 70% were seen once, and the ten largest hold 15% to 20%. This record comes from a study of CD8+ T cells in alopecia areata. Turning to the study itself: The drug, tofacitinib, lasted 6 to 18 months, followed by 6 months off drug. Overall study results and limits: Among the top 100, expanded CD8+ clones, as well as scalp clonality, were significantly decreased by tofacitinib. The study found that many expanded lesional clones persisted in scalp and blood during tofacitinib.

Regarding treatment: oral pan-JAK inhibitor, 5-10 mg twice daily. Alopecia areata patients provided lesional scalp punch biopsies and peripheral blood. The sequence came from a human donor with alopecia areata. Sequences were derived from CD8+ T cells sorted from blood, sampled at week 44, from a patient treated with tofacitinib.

The CDR3 reads CASSAEYHSTDTQYF. CDR3 in DNA: TGCGCCAGCAGCGCCGAATATCACAGCACAGATACGCAGTATTTT. This sequence joins TRBV5-1 and TRBJ2-3; unclear D gene. Looked up from germline, CDR1 is SGHRS and CDR2 is YFSETQ. The CDR3 loop spans 15 amino acids. Trimming stripped 4 bases from V and 0 bases from J, with 12 bases between.